A single sample gave rise to the 17 T cell receptor beta chains below, sequenced in a study of monozygotic twins with inflammatory bowel disease. TCRdb reanalyzed the 5' RACE reads, giving one entry per CDR3 protein sequence and no DNA. Its clone listing holds around 370,000 distinct CDR3 sequences. Sample: blood. The receptors here all came from a human donor with ulcerative colitis or Crohn's disease, or a healthy co-twin of an affected twin (not recorded which).

The rearrangement joins TRBV6-5 to TRBJ2-2; with no DNA, the TCRdb D assignment of TRBD1 cannot be verified. The CDR3 consists of 13 residues. The germline gives CDR1 MNHEY, CDR2 SVGAGI. The CDR3 here is CASSPLRGGELFF.

The chain combines TRBV2 with TRBJ1-1. Germline V gene data show CDR1 as SNHLY and CDR2 as FYNNEI. The CDR3 spans 14 residues. CDR3: CASSGSARYNEAFF.

The V call is TRBV7-2, the J call TRBJ1-6. Germline V CDR1 and CDR2: SGHTA, FQGNSA. The CDR3 has 16 amino acids. Here the CDR3 reads CASSYLTGPPGSPLHF.

The chain is built from TRBV6-5 and TRBJ2-7; TCRdb selects TRBD1, and the lack of DNA leaves this call unchecked. The CDR3 has 14 residues. Germline CDR1 is MNHEY and CDR2 is SVGAGI. CDR3 protein: CASSYYGAVVEQYF.

This chain connects TRBV20-1 to TRBJ2-2; no DNA is available, so the TRBD1 call from TCRdb remains unchecked. CDR3 length: 15 residues. Germline CDR1 is DFQATT and CDR2 is SNEGSKA (reference sequence). CDR3 loop: CSAGRRDRNTGELFF.

This chain links TRBV25-1 with TRBJ1-2; TCRdb returns TRBD1, unconfirmable since there is no DNA. From germline, CDR1 is MGHDK and CDR2 SYGVNS. The CDR3 spans 14 residues. This CDR3 reads CASSEYGQGYGYTF.

This chain joins TRBV11-1 and TRBJ2-1; TCRdb's D call of TRBD1 is untestable without DNA. Per the germline V gene, CDR1 is SGHAT and CDR2 is FQDESV (reference sequence). CDR3 length: 19 residues. CDR3 region: CASRPSPGGGDRYYNEQFF.

The V call is TRBV5-1, the J call TRBJ2-7. The CDR3 extends over 16 amino acids. Germline loops: CDR1 SGHRS, CDR2 YFSETQ. The CDR3 sequence is CASSLSTGSTYYEQYF.

The J gene is TRBJ1-1, the V gene TRBV19; TCRdb's D gene call, TRBD1, goes unchecked for lack of DNA. Germline V gene lookup returns CDR1 LNHDA and CDR2 SQIVND (reference sequence). The CDR3 runs 15 residues. The CDR3 protein is CASSKQGFPNTEAFF.

This chain links TRBV12-3 or TRBV12-4 with TRBJ2-3; TCRdb returns TRBD2, unconfirmable since there is no DNA. The CDR3 has 14 amino acids. The CDR3 loop is CASSLSGGRDTQYF.

The chain couples TRBV15 to TRBJ2-6. This CDR3 spans 17 amino acids. CDR1 and CDR2 (germline): LNHNV, YYDKDF (reference sequence). The CDR3: CATSRESGGSGANVLTF.

The chain carries TRBV7-2 and TRBJ1-1; TCRdb reports TRBD1, a call that lacks DNA to check it against. Germline CDR1 reads SGHTA; CDR2 reads FQGNSA. CDR3 length: 14 residues. CDR3 amino acids: CASSLLGQNTEAFF. Variable domain in full (rest from reference TRBV7-2 and TRBJ1-1): GAGVSQSPSNKVTEKGKDVELRCDPISGHTALYWYRQSLGQGLEFLIYFQGNSAPDKSGLPSDRFSAERTGGSVSTLTIQRTQQEDSAVYLCASSLLGQNTEAFFGQGTRLTVV.

The genes are TRBV7-6 and TRBJ2-2. Per the germline V gene, CDR1 is SGHVS and CDR2 is FNYEAQ. This CDR3 is built from 16 residues. CDR3 protein: CASSSLGGANSRELFF.

This chain joins TRBV19 and TRBJ2-3; TCRdb outputs TRBD1, but without DNA this stays unchecked. This CDR3 has 16 amino acids. Germline assignment: CDR1 LNHDA and CDR2 SQIVND (reference sequence). The CDR3 region is CASSARQGGSTDTQYF.

V usage is TRBV25-1 and J usage is TRBJ2-1; TCRdb indicates TRBD1, and absent DNA this call remains unverified. Germline values: CDR1 MGHDK, CDR2 SYGVNS. This CDR3 comprises 23 residues. The CDR3 loop is CASSPSPRRTSPRTGGANNEQFF.

The rearrangement uses TRBV6-5 and TRBJ2-1. The CDR3 sequence is 13 residues long. The germline V gene has CDR1 MNHEY and CDR2 SVGAGI. CDR3 amino acids: CASSSRDYNEQFF.

V gene TRBV19 combines with J gene TRBJ1-2; TCRdb returns TRBD1, unconfirmable since there is no DNA. This CDR3 has 13 residues. The V gene's germline CDR1 is LNHDA and CDR2 SQIVND (reference sequence). This chain's CDR3 is CATQRDRYYGYTF.